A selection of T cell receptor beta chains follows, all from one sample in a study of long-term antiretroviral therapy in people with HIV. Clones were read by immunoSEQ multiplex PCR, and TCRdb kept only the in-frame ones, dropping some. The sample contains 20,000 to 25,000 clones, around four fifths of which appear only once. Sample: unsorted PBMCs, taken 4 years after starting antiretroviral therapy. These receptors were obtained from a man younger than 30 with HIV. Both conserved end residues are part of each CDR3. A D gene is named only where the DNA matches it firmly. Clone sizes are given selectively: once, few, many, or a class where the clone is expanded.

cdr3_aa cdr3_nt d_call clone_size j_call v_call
CASSYSKYNQPQHF TGTGCCAGCAGTTACTCGAAGTACAATCAGCCCCAGCATTTT NA NA TRBJ1-5 TRBV6-5
CASSSGTEAFF TGTGCCAGCTCCTCAGGGACCGAAGCTTTCTTT NA NA TRBJ1-1 TRBV18
CASSIGGTPLSGYTF TGTGCCAGTAGTATAGGAGGAACCCCACTTTCGGGCTACACCTTC NA NA TRBJ1-2 TRBV19
CTSSQDQTGELFF TGCACCAGCAGCCAAGACCAGACAGGGGAGCTGTTTTTT NA NA TRBJ2-2 TRBV1
CASSTGTPKNQPQHF TGTGCCAGCAGCACCGGGACACCTAAAAATCAGCCCCAGCATTTT NA NA TRBJ1-5 TRBV5-5
CASSLRRSNQPQHF TGTGCCAGCAGCTTACGGCGGAGCAATCAGCCCCAGCATTTT NA NA TRBJ1-5 TRBV5-8
CASTDRTSAGETQYF TGTGCCAGCACCGACAGGACTAGCGCAGGAGAGACCCAGTACTTC TRBD2 NA TRBJ2-5 TRBV6-8
CASSYAGTGNTEAFF TGTGCCAGCAGTTACGCGGGTACAGGGAACACTGAAGCTTTCTTT NA NA TRBJ1-1 TRBV6-6
CATEGWENGYTF TGTGCCACCGAGGGGTGGGAAAATGGCTACACCTTC NA few TRBJ1-2 TRBV19
CAISDRAAYGYTF TGTGCCATCAGTGATAGGGCAGCTTATGGCTACACCTTC NA NA TRBJ1-2 TRBV10-3
CASSRRGGYEGQFF TGTGCCAGCAGCCGGCGCGGGGGGTACGAAGGGCAGTTCTTC TRBD2 NA TRBJ2-1 TRBV7-3
CASSHGTGKETQYF TGTGCTAGCAGCCACGGGACAGGGAAGGAGACCCAGTACTTC TRBD1 once TRBJ2-5 TRBV7-7
CSVTGEGMVAFF TGCAGCGTTACGGGGGAGGGGATGGTAGCTTTCTTT NA NA TRBJ1-1 TRBV29-1
CASLRVGYGYTF TGTGCCTCCCTCCGGGTGGGGTATGGCTACACCTTC NA NA TRBJ1-2 TRBV7-9
CASSSRTGVNSGYTF TGTGCCAGCAGTTCGCGGACAGGGGTGAACTCTGGCTACACCTTC TRBD1 NA TRBJ1-2 TRBV6-6
CANLQGWTQYF TGTGCCAACTTACAGGGCTGGACCCAGTACTTC NA NA TRBJ2-5 TRBV2
CASSEPPGLYEKLFF TGTGCCAGCAGTGAACCCCCGGGACTTTATGAAAAACTGTTTTTT NA NA TRBJ1-4 TRBV2
CASSSHGDSGTGELFF TGTGCCAGCAGCTCTCACGGGGACAGTGGCACCGGGGAGCTGTTTTTT TRBD1 once TRBJ2-2 TRBV28
CASSLRGGPAYEQYF TGCGCCAGCAGCCTCCGGGGGGGGCCAGCCTACGAGCAGTACTTC TRBD2 NA TRBJ2-7 TRBV4-1
CASSGTLGQTMNTEAFF TGTGCCAGCAGTGGGACCTTAGGGCAAACCATGAACACTGAAGCTTTCTTT NA few TRBJ1-1 TRBV2
CASSRETDQPQHF TGTGCCAGCAGCCGGGAGACTGATCAGCCCCAGCATTTT NA NA TRBJ1-5 TRBV11-2
CASRLGTRADTQYF TGTGCCAGTAGGCTGGGGACTAGGGCAGATACGCAGTATTTT TRBD2 NA TRBJ2-3 TRBV19
CASSPVGVGGGGETQYF TGTGCCAGCAGCCCCGTGGGGGTTGGCGGGGGAGGTGAGACCCAGTACTTC TRBD2 NA TRBJ2-5 TRBV7-2
CASSQTYRDNEQFF TGTGCCAGCTCACAAACCTATAGGGACAATGAGCAGTTCTTC NA NA TRBJ2-1 TRBV18
CASRSPGSAGELFF TGTGCCAGCAGGAGCCCAGGGAGCGCCGGGGAGCTGTTTTTT NA NA TRBJ2-2 TRBV28
CASSVGGDYNEQFF TGTGCCAGCAGCGTAGGTGGGGACTACAATGAGCAGTTCTTC NA NA TRBJ2-1 TRBV9
CASSQDQVTELNTEAFF TGCGCCAGCAGCCAAGATCAAGTAACCGAGCTGAACACTGAAGCTTTCTTT NA NA TRBJ1-1 TRBV4-1
CAWSRPDREQSGQFF TGTGCCTGGAGCCGACCGGACCGGGAACAGAGTGGGCAGTTCTTC NA NA TRBJ2-1 TRBV30
CATSSLADSSTDTQYF TGTGCCACCAGCAGTTTAGCGGACTCTAGCACAGATACGCAGTATTTT NA once TRBJ2-3 TRBV15
CASSLLGRSTDTQYF TGTGCCAGCAGTCTGTTGGGGAGAAGCACAGATACGCAGTATTTT NA NA TRBJ2-3 TRBV9
CASGVGGRDNEQYF TGTGCCAGCGGGGTAGGGGGGAGGGACAACGAGCAGTACTTC NA few TRBJ2-7 TRBV2
CASSFDTAAQPQHF TGTGCCAGCAGCTTCGACACGGCAGCTCAGCCCCAGCATTTT NA once TRBJ1-5 TRBV7-8
CASSYSNSLNSPLHF TGTGCCAGCAGTTACTCGAACAGTTTGAATTCACCCCTCCACTTT NA NA TRBJ1-6 TRBV6-5
CASSDSGGSYNEQFF TGTGCCAGCAGTGATAGCGGGGGTTCCTACAATGAGCAGTTCTTC TRBD2 NA TRBJ2-1 TRBV2
CASSLDDPTGAFF TGTGCCAGCAGCTTAGACGACCCAACGGGGGCTTTCTTT NA NA TRBJ1-1 TRBV5-4
CASSLSGTGASETQYF TGTGCCAGCAGCTTAAGTGGGACAGGGGCTTCGGAGACCCAGTACTTC TRBD1 NA TRBJ2-5 TRBV7-3
CASSLVRTGREKLFF TGTGCCAGCAGCTTAGTTAGGACAGGTCGGGAAAAACTGTTTTTT TRBD1 NA TRBJ1-4 TRBV7-8
CASMIGGGNTEAFF TGTGCCAGCATGATAGGGGGGGGTAACACTGAAGCTTTCTTT NA NA TRBJ1-1 TRBV28
CASSFGLAKNIQYF TGTGCCAGCAGTTTCGGACTGGCCAAAAACATTCAGTACTTC NA NA TRBJ2-4 TRBV28
CASSLDSVQETQYF TGTGCCAGCAGCTTAGATTCGGTCCAAGAGACCCAGTACTTC NA NA TRBJ2-5 TRBV11-2
CASSLAPGQNSPLHF TGTGCCAGCAGCTTAGCTCCGGGACAGAATTCACCCCTCCACTTT TRBD1 NA TRBJ1-6 TRBV7-2
CAISEWSSGYTF TGTGCCATCAGTGAGTGGTCTTCTGGCTACACCTTC NA once TRBJ1-2 TRBV10-3
CASRNLPRGDQPQHF TGCGCCAGCCGCAACCTACCAAGAGGGGATCAGCCCCAGCATTTT NA NA TRBJ1-5 TRBV5-1
CASSVISGGDTQYF TGTGCCAGCAGCGTTATAAGCGGTGGAGATACGCAGTATTTT NA NA TRBJ2-3 TRBV9
CASSESVHYGYTF TGTGCCAGCAGTGAATCGGTTCATTATGGCTACACCTTC NA NA TRBJ1-2 TRBV2
CASRTGTASSYEQYF TGTGCCAGCAGGACCGGGACCGCGAGCTCCTACGAGCAGTACTTC NA NA TRBJ2-7 TRBV6-1
CASSFIRGADEKLFF TGCGCCAGCAGCTTCATCCGCGGGGCTGATGAAAAACTGTTTTTT NA NA TRBJ1-4 TRBV5-1
CASSTETNNEQFF TGTGCCAGCAGCACCGAGACAAACAATGAGCAGTTCTTC NA NA TRBJ2-1 TRBV5-4
CASSLDYRDRIINEQFF TGTGCCAGCAGCTTAGATTACCGGGACAGGATAATCAATGAGCAGTTCTTC TRBD1 NA TRBJ2-1 TRBV7-8
CASSLLAGRFHTGELFF TGTGCCAGCAGTTTATTGGCCGGAAGGTTTCACACCGGGGAGCTGTTTTTT NA few TRBJ2-2 TRBV28